One T cell receptor beta chain is described in this entry. The antigen is undetermined. These data belong to a study of T cells in localized non-small cell lung cancer. The study's findings and limits: For the top 100 tumor clones, a median about 60 also appeared in adjacent lung. Clonality of T cells reached its maximum in uninvolved adjacent lung, surpassing tumor. With higher T cell density in blood came longer overall survival. A single tumor region was sequenced, leaving heterogeneity possible.

The table came from immunoSEQ multiplex PCR; TCRdb's copy has only in-frame clones and leaves some out. The sample has some 71,000 clones; 70% to 90% are singletons. J was trimmed by 1 base and V by 0 bases; bases with no gene match: 8. This CDR3 comprises 17 residues. Looked up from germline, CDR1 is GTSNPN and CDR2 is SVGIG (reference sequence). The genes are TRBV30 and TRBJ2-7, with TRBD1 identical over 11 bases. This TCR came from an older female donor with stage I lung adenocarcinoma. Sequencing used peripheral blood, obtained before any cancer treatment. DNA of the CDR3: TGTGCCTGGAGTGTACAGAGGACAGGGGGCGGTTCCTACGAGCAGTACTTC. It specifies CAWSVQRTGGGSYEQYF.